This T cell receptor beta chain appears in the sequencing data of a study of radiation and T cells in renal cell carcinoma (dated by TCRdb to the early 2020s). Looking at the study overall: Samples were obtained from a clinical trial, in which 15 Gy stereotactic body radiation therapy was delivered to primary renal cell carcinomas and nephrectomy was performed 4 weeks later. In total, approximately 51 samples, comprising roughly 25 tumors and some 27 peripheral blood samples, were subjected to TCR beta sequencing. A total of 3.5 million to 4.5 million unique CDR3 nucleotide sequences, encoding 2.7 million or so unique CDR3 amino acid sequences, were found across all 55 or so samples. General conclusions and limits of the study: An increase in top tumor clonotypes in blood was observed from baseline to 2 weeks post-radiation, followed by contraction by 4 weeks, which was taken to suggest transient expansion of tumor-resident clones. Because no pretreatment tumor biopsies were available, whether clonotypes were present in the tumor at baseline could not be determined. With a single-armed trial design, the study had no way to address how radiation dose or scheduling affects the TCR repertoire. Blood repertoire dynamics were not followed beyond 4 weeks after treatment.

The sample's time point, from its label and the paper: blood 2 weeks post-SBRT. The treatment or condition tag for this specimen amounts to: 15 Gy SBRT to primary tumor, nephrectomy 4 weeks later. Serial peripheral blood from radiation-treated patients was sampled at baseline, 2 weeks and 4 weeks after SBRT to track tumor-enriched clonotypes. All patients had renal cell carcinoma with clear cell pathology. Genomic DNA for TCR sequencing was prepared using the QIAamp DNA Blood Mini Kit (Qiagen). The analyses included just those samples that passed every quality control check. Following the manufacturer's recommendations, the immunoSEQ kit was used to generate TCR beta libraries from genomic DNA. To prepare libraries, a first multiplex PCR with proprietary primers was run, followed by a second PCR that added unique barcodes, and a bead cleanup was done after each round. A positive control reaction and a negative control reaction, both provided in the kit, were run with every batch of samples. The final libraries were assessed on an Agilent 4200 TapeStation D1000 ScreenTape, pooled by volume, and quantified by qPCR. An Illumina NextSeq500 fitted with a MidOutput 150-cycle cartridge performed the sequencing, running 156 Read1 cycles and 15 Index1 cycles with the kit's custom primers. The pooled library was loaded at 0.9 to 1 pM with a roughly 20% PhiX control spike-in. In the paper's pipeline: The vendor-processed data were analyzed in R, and a clonotype was defined as all T cells that share the same CDR3 nucleotide sequence. For clone abundance analyses, frequencies were normalized to the 10,000 most abundant clones in each sample. Public T cell clones, which averaged fewer than five per sample, were removed prior to analysis. Tumor-enriched clonotypes and baseline blood-enriched clonotypes were defined as those with an abundance difference of at least 32-fold between compartments. A beta-binomial differential abundance model was used to identify clonotypes that expanded or contracted between blood time points. The Baroni-Urbani and Buser coefficient was used to measure tumor-blood repertoire similarity, and groups were compared with two-tailed Wilcoxon tests in R. Held by TCRdb, this immuneACCESS table contains in-frame sequences only and omits some clones. Under half of the omission traces to an unresolved V gene where checked; the cause of the rest is unknown. From that table come the V and J calls and clone size; the DNA was used to work out D and trimming. The sample includes approximately 79,000 clones, with 82% observed a single time. In total, the top ten clones hold approximately 6% of the sample.

Regarding this clone: Its target antigen remains unknown. Per-nucleotide qualities are absent, and no much larger clonotype sits a single base away.

The cysteine opens and the phenylalanine closes a CDR3 of 15 amino acids. Solely the CDR3 DNA is kept, with 45 bases framed from the first base. The germline V gene specifies WSHSY as CDR1 and SAAADI as CDR2. V is shortened by 5 bases, J by 2 bases, and the region joining them spans 12 bases. Sequenced material: blood, taken from a patient whose treatment included radiotherapy and nephrectomy. The chain is assembled from TRBV10-2 and TRBJ2-2; D gene: possibly TRBD1, on 5 matching bases. The sequence was obtained from a man aged 55-75 years with renal cell carcinoma. DNA sequence: TGCGCCAGCAGTCAAGGGGCGGTTAACACCGGGGAGCTGTTTTTT. Its protein product is CASSQGAVNTGELFF.